This T cell receptor (beta chain) was recovered during a study of cytomegalovirus exposure and HLA in healthy donors. Points on this clone: Its specificity is not known.

Study-wide results and limits: Among TCR sequences, most were rare, though some public TCRs appeared in many donors.

Primers for the PCR totalled 60 Vbeta and 13 Jbeta. Profiling relied on immunoSEQ multiplex PCR, and the TCRdb table lists in-frame clones only, not all of them. The specimen's table records around 200,000 clones. Sample: PBMCs. The clonotype was recovered from a woman in her 30s in good health and CMV-seropositive.

The chain's CDR3 is CASSFRERQAIEAFF. CDR3 nucleotides: TGTGCCAGCAGCTTCAGGGAAAGACAGGCGATTGAAGCTTTCTTT. The rearrangement uses TRBV11-2 and TRBJ1-1; perhaps TRBD1 as D (6 bases). Germline values: CDR1 SGHAT, CDR2 FQNNGV. Trimming cost V 3 bases and J 7 bases, with 18 bases left between them. There are 15 residues in the CDR3.